This T cell receptor beta chain was obtained from a study of blood T cells in healthy people across ages. Drawn from each donor were around 10 milliliters of peripheral blood. Losses at the gene ends were 4 bases for V and 0 bases for J; bases not matched to a gene: 5. This CDR3 is 14 amino acids long. Germline V CDR1 and CDR2: SQVTM, ANQGSEA. The study's findings and limits: Older individuals had lower TCR beta diversity per million T cells (the decline was roughly linear). Percentage of naive T cells showed a strong correlation with TCR beta diversity.

Through a sample-barcoded 5' primer and a J-beta primer mix, a second PCR was run for about 6 to 11 cycles. From the 5' RACE reads, TCRdb called clonotypes with MiXCR, one entry per CDR3 protein. The sample includes about 1.1 million distinct CDR3 sequences, 35% to 40% seen only once; the top ten take around 13%. This clonotype turned up a few times. Its target is not known. The sample taken for sequencing was blood. V is TRBV29-1 and J is TRBJ1-2; TRBD1 aligns across 7 bases. The sequence came from a young man in good health. CDR3 coding DNA: TGCAGCGTTGGCGGGGACAGCTCTAACTATGGCTACACCTTC. It translates to CSVGGDSSNYGYTF.